This paragraph covers one T cell receptor (beta chain) sequence. Its antigen is unidentified. This specimen comes from a study of beta chain features in type 1 diabetes. Study results and caveats: More deletions and fewer insertions at VDJ junctions were found in patients with type 1 diabetes. Naive, central memory and Treg TCRB repertoires appeared more alike in patients than in healthy donors. Moderate but significant shortening of TCRB CDR3s was recorded in all four CD4+ subsets from Type 1 diabetes patients.

V was pared by 2 bases and J by 5 bases, with 10 bases between. Germline CDR1 reads SGDLS; CDR2 reads YYNGEE. The CDR3 length is 13 residues. Reverse transcribing all isolated RNA meant expressed TCRB transcripts were sequenced. TCRdb keeps only in-frame clones here, not all; method: immunoSEQ multiplex PCR. The sample yields approximately 280,000 clones, about 15% seen once. Sequenced sample: naive CD4+ T cells from blood. The V gene is TRBV9, the J gene TRBJ1-1; possibly TRBD1 for D (5 bases). The clonotype comes from a man between 18 and 35 years old with type 1 diabetes. Written as DNA, the CDR3 is TGTGCCAGCAGCGTTTATGGGGGGACTGAAGCTTTCTTT. Encoded protein: CASSVYGGTEAFF.